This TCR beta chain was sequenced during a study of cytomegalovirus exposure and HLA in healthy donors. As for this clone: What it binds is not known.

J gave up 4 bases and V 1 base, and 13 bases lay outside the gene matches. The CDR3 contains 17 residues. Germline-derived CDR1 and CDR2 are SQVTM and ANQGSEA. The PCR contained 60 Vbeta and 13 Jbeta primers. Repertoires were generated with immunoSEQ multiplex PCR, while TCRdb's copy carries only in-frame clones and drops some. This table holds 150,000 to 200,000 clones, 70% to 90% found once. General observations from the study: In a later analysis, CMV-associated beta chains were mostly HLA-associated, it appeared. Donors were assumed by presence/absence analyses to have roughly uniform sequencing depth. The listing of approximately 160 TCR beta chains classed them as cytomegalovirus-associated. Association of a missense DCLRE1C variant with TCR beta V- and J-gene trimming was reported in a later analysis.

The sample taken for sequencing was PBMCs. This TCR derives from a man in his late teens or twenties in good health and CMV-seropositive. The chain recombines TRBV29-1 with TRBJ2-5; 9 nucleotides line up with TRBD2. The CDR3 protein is CSVEGVAGGPGVETQYF. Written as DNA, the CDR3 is TGCAGCGTTGAAGGGGTCGCGGGGGGGCCTGGGGTAGAGACCCAGTACTTC.